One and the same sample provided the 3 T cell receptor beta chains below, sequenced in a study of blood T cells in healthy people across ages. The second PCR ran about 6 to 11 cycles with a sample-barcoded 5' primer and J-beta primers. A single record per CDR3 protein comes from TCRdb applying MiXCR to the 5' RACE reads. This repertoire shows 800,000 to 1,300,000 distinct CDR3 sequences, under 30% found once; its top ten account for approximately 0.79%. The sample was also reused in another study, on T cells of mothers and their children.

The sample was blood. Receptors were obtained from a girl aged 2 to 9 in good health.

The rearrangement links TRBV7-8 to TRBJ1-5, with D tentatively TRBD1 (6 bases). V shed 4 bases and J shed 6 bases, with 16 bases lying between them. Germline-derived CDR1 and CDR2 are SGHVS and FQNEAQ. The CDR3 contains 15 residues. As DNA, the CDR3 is TGTGCCAGCAGCTCCAGGGGAATCTTTGGTCAGCCCCAGCATTTT. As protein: CASSSRGIFGQPQHF.

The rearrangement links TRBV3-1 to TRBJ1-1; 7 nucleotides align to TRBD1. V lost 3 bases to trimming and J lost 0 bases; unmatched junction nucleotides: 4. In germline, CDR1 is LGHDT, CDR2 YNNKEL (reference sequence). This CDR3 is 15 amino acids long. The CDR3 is CASSQLGQLNTEAFF. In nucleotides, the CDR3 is TGTGCCAGCAGCCAGTTGGGACAGCTGAACACTGAAGCTTTCTTT.

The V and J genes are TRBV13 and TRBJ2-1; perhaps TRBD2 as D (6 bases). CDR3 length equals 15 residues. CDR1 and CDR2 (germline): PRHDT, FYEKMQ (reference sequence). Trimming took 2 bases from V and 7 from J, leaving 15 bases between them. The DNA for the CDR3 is TGTGCCAGCAGCTTATTCCGGTACGGGACTAATGAGCAGTTCTTC. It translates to CASSLFRYGTNEQFF.